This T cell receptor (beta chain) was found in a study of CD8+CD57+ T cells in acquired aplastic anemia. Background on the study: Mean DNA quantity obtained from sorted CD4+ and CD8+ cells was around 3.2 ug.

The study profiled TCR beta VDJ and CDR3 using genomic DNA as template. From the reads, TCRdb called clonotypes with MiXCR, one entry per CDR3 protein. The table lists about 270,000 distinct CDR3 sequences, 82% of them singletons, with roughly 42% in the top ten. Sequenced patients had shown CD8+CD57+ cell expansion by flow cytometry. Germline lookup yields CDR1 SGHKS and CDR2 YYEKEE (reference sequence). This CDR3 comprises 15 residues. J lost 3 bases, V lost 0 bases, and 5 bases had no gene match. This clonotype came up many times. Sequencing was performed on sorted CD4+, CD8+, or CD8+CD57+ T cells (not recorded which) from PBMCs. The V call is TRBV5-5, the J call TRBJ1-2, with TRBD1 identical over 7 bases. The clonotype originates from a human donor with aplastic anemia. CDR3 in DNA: TGTGCCAGCAGCTTGGACAGGGGCTTGGACTATGGCTACACCTTC. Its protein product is CASSLDRGLDYGYTF.